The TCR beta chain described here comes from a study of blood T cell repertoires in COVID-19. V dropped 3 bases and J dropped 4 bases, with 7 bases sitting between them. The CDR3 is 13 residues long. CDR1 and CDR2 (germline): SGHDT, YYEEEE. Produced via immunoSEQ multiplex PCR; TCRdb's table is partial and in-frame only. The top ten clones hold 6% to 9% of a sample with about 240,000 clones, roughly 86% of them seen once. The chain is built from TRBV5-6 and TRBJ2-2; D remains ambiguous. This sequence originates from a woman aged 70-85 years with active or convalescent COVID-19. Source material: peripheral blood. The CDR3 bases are TGTGCCAGCAGCTCTTTTCCCACCGGGGAGCTGTTTTTT. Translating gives CASSSFPTGELFF.